This T cell receptor (beta chain) was sequenced in a study of Ad26.COV2.S vaccination and SARS-CoV-2 variants. Study-level background: The donor participated in the COV1001 trial, in its Ad26.COV2.S arm. The study gave Ad26.COV2.S intramuscularly, once or twice 56 days apart.

Regarding this clone: Its antigen is currently unknown.

CDR1 and CDR2 from the germline V gene are MNHEY and SMNVEV (reference sequence). The CDR3 contains 13 residues. V was trimmed by 7 bases and J by 9 bases, leaving 19 bases between them. Treatment noted: roughly 20 received Ad26.COV2.S at low or high dose, single or two shots; roughly 5 received placebo; per-sample allocation not given. At day 63 after the first vaccine or placebo injection, samples were drawn. Vaccine was an Ad26 vector expressing Wuhan-strain SARS-CoV-2 spike. Overall study results and limits: Similar non-spike TCR breadth was observed in recipients of vaccine and of placebo.

Sequenced by immunoSEQ multiplex PCR; TCRdb stores in-frame clones only, minus some. The repertoire holds about 480,000 clones, with about 83% as singletons. V is TRBV27 and J is TRBJ2-7, with D perhaps TRBD1 or TRBD2 (7 bases each). The TCR sequence derives from a person between 18 and 59 years old who received the Ad26.COV2.S COVID-19 vaccine or a placebo. Source: peripheral blood, taken in a trial of Ad26.COV2.S vaccine versus placebo. In nucleotides, the CDR3 is TGTGCCAGCAAGCAGGGGGGGAGACCCGGGCAGTACTTC. Translation gives CASKQGGRPGQYF.